Shown below are 30 T cell receptor beta chains from a single sample sequenced in a study of T cell responses to AZD1222 COVID-19 vaccine. Only in-frame clones appear in the TCRdb table, and some are missing; sequencing was by immunoSEQ multiplex PCR. The table includes about 150,000 clones, just over 90% detected once. The material sequenced was peripheral blood, taken on day 0 of AZD1222 vaccination. The receptor source for this set is an adult in good health.

This chain joins TRBV19 and TRBJ2-2, with D perhaps TRBD2 (6 bases). Looked up from germline, CDR1 is LNHDA and CDR2 is SQIVND (reference sequence). The CDR3 is made up of 15 amino acids. Trimming left V 8 bases short and J 7 bases short, with 20 bases between. CDR3 sequence (DNA): TGTGCCAGTGGGTCGGGACGGGAGATGAGCGGGGAGCTGTTTTTT. Residues: CASGSGREMSGELFF.

The chain combines TRBV5-4 with TRBJ1-4; the match to TRBD1 covers 7 bases. Trimming at V came to 0 bases and at J to 1 base, leaving 6 bases not matched to a gene. This CDR3 comprises 17 residues. Germline lookup yields CDR1 SGHNT and CDR2 YYREEE (reference sequence). The CDR3 reads CASSLGGTAQTNEKLFF. For the CDR3, the DNA is TGTGCCAGCAGCTTGGGGGGGACAGCCCAAACTAATGAAAAACTGTTTTTT.

The chain couples TRBV10-3 to TRBJ1-1; D unclear. CDR1 ENHRY and CDR2 SYGVKD come from the germline V gene. The CDR3 length is 12 residues. The V end lost 0 bases, the J end lost 5 bases, and 4 bases lay between the germline ends. The CDR3 bases are TGTGCCATCAGTGAGTCGCTAACTGAAGCTTTCTTT. Amino acids: CAISESLTEAFF.

The chain is built from TRBV6-5 and TRBJ2-5, with a weak D call TRBD2 (6 bases). The CDR3 extends over 15 amino acids. V was pared by 3 bases and J by 2 bases, with 13 bases between. Per the germline V gene, CDR1 is MNHEY and CDR2 is SVGAGI. The CDR3 here is CASSYNGRGQETQYF. For the CDR3, the DNA is TGTGCCAGCAGTTATAACGGGAGAGGGCAAGAGACCCAGTACTTC.

The genes are TRBV9 and TRBJ1-1, with D unresolved. Deletions cut 4 bases from V and 5 bases from J, with 15 bases between. The CDR3 contains 14 residues. CDR1 and CDR2 (germline): SGDLS, YYNGEE. The DNA for the CDR3 is TGTGCCAGCAGCCCGAGCGGGGTGGGGACTGAAGCTTTCTTT. This translates into CASSPSGVGTEAFF. The full variable domain, completed using reference TRBV9 and TRBJ1-1, is DSGVTQTPKHLITATGQRVTLRCSPRSGDLSVYWYQQSLDQGLQFLIQYYNGEERAKGNILERFSAQQFPDLHSELNLSSLELGDSALYFCASSPSGVGTEAFFGQGTRLTVV.

The chain is built from TRBV7-9 and TRBJ2-1, with D tentatively TRBD2 (6 bases). V lost 2 bases to trimming and J lost 7 bases, with 9 bases between them. Germline V gene data show CDR1 as SEHNR and CDR2 as FQNEAQ (reference sequence). The CDR3 totals 13 residues. The DNA for the CDR3 is TGTGCCAGCAGCTTACTACGGGGGAATGAGCAGTTCTTC. It specifies CASSLLRGNEQFF.

The V call is TRBV2, the J call TRBJ1-1, with D unclear. This CDR3 is 15 amino acids long. Trimming left V 1 base short and J 2 bases short, with 11 bases between. Germline loops: CDR1 SNHLY, CDR2 FYNNEI. The CDR3 DNA reads as TGTGCCAGCAGTGAAGTTACGAATCTAAACACTGAAGCTTTCTTT. This translates into CASSEVTNLNTEAFF.

The genes are TRBV7-2 and TRBJ1-1, with 7 bases fitting TRBD1. This CDR3 comprises 17 residues. Germline-derived CDR1 and CDR2 are SGHTA and FQGNSA. Trimming at V came to 0 bases and at J to 4 bases, leaving 11 bases not matched to a gene. The CDR3: CASSLAGSPGGTTEAFF. The CDR3 DNA sequence: TGTGCCAGCAGCTTAGCGGGCAGCCCAGGGGGTACCACTGAAGCTTTCTTT.

This rearrangement joins TRBV10-3 to TRBJ1-1; 8 positions agree with TRBD1. Germline V gene lookup returns CDR1 ENHRY and CDR2 SYGVKD. The trim removed 5 bases at V and 7 bases at J, leaving 12 bases unmatched. The CDR3 loop spans 15 amino acids. CDR3 loop: CAISNQGAGLGEAFF. The CDR3, as DNA: TGTGCCATCAGTAACCAGGGGGCTGGTTTGGGTGAAGCTTTCTTT.

V is TRBV7-2 and J is TRBJ2-7, with TRBD2 identical over 9 bases. V lost 1 base to trimming and J lost 4 bases; unmatched junction nucleotides: 17. Germline V gene sequence: CDR1 SGHTA, CDR2 FQGNSA. The CDR3 is 19 residues long. The CDR3 nucleotides read TGTGCCAGCAGCTTAGTCAGGGGAGTAGCGGGAGTTGTCGTTTACGAGCAGTACTTC. Translated, it gives CASSLVRGVAGVVVYEQYF.

This CDR3 reads CASSLEARLNYGYTF. The CDR3 DNA is TGTGCCAGCAGCTTAGAGGCCAGGCTGAACTATGGCTACACCTTC. This chain links TRBV7-9 with TRBJ1-2; D uncertain. This CDR3 is 15 amino acids long. Per the germline V gene, CDR1 is SEHNR and CDR2 is FQNEAQ (reference sequence). Trimming removed 1 base from V and 2 bases from J, with 11 bases in between.

The chain couples TRBV11-2 to TRBJ1-5; D possibly corresponds to TRBD1 (5 bases). V was trimmed by 5 bases and J by 1 base, leaving 18 bases between them. The germline V gene encodes CDR1 SGHAT and CDR2 FQNNGV. This CDR3 spans 17 amino acids. The chain's CDR3 is CASSQIWGRFSNQPQHF. CDR3 nucleotides: TGTGCCAGCAGCCAGATATGGGGGAGGTTCAGCAATCAGCCCCAGCATTTT.

The rearrangement links TRBV6-2 or TRBV6-3 to TRBJ2-1, with TRBD1 matching 7 bases. The CDR3 covers 16 residues. Germline V gene data show CDR1 as MNHEY and CDR2 as SVGEGT. Trimming at V came to 2 bases and at J to 0 bases, leaving 4 bases not matched to a gene. As DNA, the CDR3 is TGTGCCAGCAGTTACGGGGACAGAGGCTCCTACAATGAGCAGTTCTTC. Translation: CASSYGDRGSYNEQFF.

This chain joins TRBV7-3 and TRBJ2-2; D is uncertain. Trimming left V 3 bases short and J 3 bases short, with 8 bases between. CDR3 size: 14 residues. CDR1 is SGHTA, CDR2 FQGTGA, per germline. The CDR3 sequence: CASSLGPYTGELFF. CDR3 coding DNA: TGTGCCAGCAGCTTGGGTCCTTACACCGGGGAGCTGTTTTTT.

The chain carries TRBV7-9 and TRBJ2-1; 7 positions match TRBD1. The V segment lost 6 bases and the J segment 4 bases; nucleotides outside the gene matches: 9. Germline CDR1 is SEHNR and CDR2 is FQNEAQ (reference sequence). The CDR3 totals 15 residues. The CDR3 DNA follows: TGTGCCAGCAGAGAGGGGACAGACCTATACAATGAGCAGTTCTTC. Translated: CASREGTDLYNEQFF.

V usage is TRBV9 and J usage is TRBJ1-1; D unresolved. The V end was cut by 3 bases, the J end by 3 bases, with 21 bases between. The CDR3 sequence is 17 residues long. Germline V gives CDR1 SGDLS, CDR2 YYNGEE. The CDR3 is CASSGVGSTLRDTEAFF. DNA for the CDR3: TGTGCCAGCAGCGGTGTGGGATCCACCCTTCGGGACACTGAAGCTTTCTTT.

The rearrangement joins TRBV4-3 to TRBJ1-1, with D maybe TRBD1 (5 bases). This CDR3 region has 13 residues. The V end lost 0 bases, the J end lost 7 bases, and 9 bases lay between the germline ends. Germline CDR1 is LGHNA and CDR2 is YSLEER. This CDR3 reads CASSQDRAGEAFF. In DNA form, the CDR3 reads TGCGCCAGCAGCCAAGACAGGGCAGGTGAAGCTTTCTTT.

CDR3 amino acids: CASSYRGRGEQYF. The CDR3 DNA follows: TGTGCCAGCAGTTACCGAGGCCGGGGCGAGCAGTACTTC. The rearrangement joins TRBV6-5 to TRBJ2-7; D possibly corresponds to TRBD2 (5 bases). The germline gives CDR1 MNHEY, CDR2 SVGAGI. This CDR3 is 13 amino acids long. Trimming took off 2 bases at V and 6 bases at J, with 11 bases between the two ends.

The chain employs TRBV5-6 and TRBJ2-1; TRBD2 might be the D (6 bases). Germline-derived CDR1 and CDR2 are SGHDT and YYEEEE. V lost 2 bases to trimming and J lost 7 bases, with 19 bases between them. This CDR3 is built from 16 residues. In DNA form, the CDR3 reads TGTGCCAGCAGCTTTCTAACTAGCAGACGGGGGAATGAGCAGTTCTTC. The encoded protein is CASSFLTSRRGNEQFF.

This clone was picked up one time. The chain combines TRBV5-1 with TRBJ2-5, with TRBD1 as a possible D gene (5 bases). The CDR3 runs 14 residues. Germline V lookup: CDR1 SGHRS, CDR2 YFSETQ. Deletions cut 1 base from V and 5 bases from J, with 12 bases between. CDR3 protein: CASSLKGARETQYF. The CDR3 DNA reads as TGCGCCAGCAGCTTGAAAGGGGCTAGGGAGACCCAGTACTTC.

This clone was seen only once. V usage is TRBV28 and J usage is TRBJ1-1; perhaps TRBD1 as D (5 bases). Germline CDR1 is MDHEN and CDR2 is SYDVKM. The CDR3 has 12 amino acids. V shed 4 bases and J shed 6 bases, with 9 bases lying between them. CDR3 nucleotides: TGTGCCAGCAGTTATGGGGGTCCTGAAGCTTTCTTT. Its protein product is CASSYGGPEAFF. Full variable domain (rest looked up from reference TRBV28 and TRBJ1-1): DVKVTQSSRYLVKRTGEKVFLECVQDMDHENMFWYRQDPGLGLRLIYFSYDVKMKEKGDIPEGYSVSREKKERFSLILESASTNQTSMYLCASSYGGPEAFFGQGTRLTVV.

This chain uses TRBV15 with TRBJ1-1; the match to TRBD1 covers 8 bases. The CDR3 is 15 residues long. The V gene end was trimmed by 1 base and the J gene end by 5 bases; junction bases not matched to a gene: 6. Germline V CDR1 and CDR2: LNHNV, YYDKDF (reference sequence). In DNA form, the CDR3 reads TGTGCCACCAGCAGAGGGACAGGGATGACTACTGAAGCTTTCTTT. Translation gives CATSRGTGMTTEAFF.

This clone showed up just a few times. This chain connects TRBV7-9 to TRBJ2-2; D unresolved. The CDR3 has 16 residues. V was pared by 3 bases and J by 5 bases, with 16 bases between. The germline gives CDR1 SEHNR, CDR2 FQNEAQ (reference sequence). CDR3 sequence: CASSLPGPSVTGELFF. Written as DNA, the CDR3 is TGTGCCAGCAGCTTGCCCGGGCCCTCGGTAACCGGGGAGCTGTTTTTT.

The CDR3 loop is CASRKSGTGWNEQFF. The CDR3, as DNA: TGTGCCAGCAGAAAATCCGGGACAGGGTGGAATGAGCAGTTCTTC. The chain has TRBV7-3 and TRBJ2-1; TRBD1 matches at 9 bases. Germline V gene lookup returns CDR1 SGHTA and CDR2 FQGTGA. The CDR3 length is 15 residues. The J segment lost 7 bases and the V segment lost 6 bases, leaving 10 bases of the junction unmatched.

CDR3 bases: TGTGCCACCAGCCCACGGACAGGGGGCTCTGAAAAACTGTTTTTT. This translates into CATSPRTGGSEKLFF. The rearrangement links TRBV15 to TRBJ1-4, with 11 bases matching TRBD1. Germline CDR1 LNHNV, CDR2 YYDKDF (reference sequence). The CDR3 sequence is 15 residues long. Trimming cost V 5 bases and J 7 bases; bases outside gene matches: 6.

The chain couples TRBV7-9 to TRBJ1-1, with D tentatively TRBD1 (6 bases). Trimming left V 7 bases short and J 5 bases short, with 14 bases between. Per germline, CDR1 SEHNR and CDR2 FQNEAQ (reference sequence). The CDR3 is made up of 13 amino acids. This CDR3 reads CASIAGGGTEAFF. Here the CDR3 DNA reads TGTGCCAGCATCGCGGGAGGGGGTACTGAAGCTTTCTTT.

The chain has TRBV19 and TRBJ1-5; D is unresolved. This CDR3 contains 15 residues. With 1 base removed from V and 1 base from J, the gap between germline ends came to 8 bases. CDR1 and CDR2 from the germline V gene are LNHDA and SQIVND (reference sequence). The CDR3 bases are TGTGCCAGTAGTATAGTCGGCAGCAGCAATCAGCCCCAGCATTTT. It encodes CASSIVGSSNQPQHF.

The chain has TRBV6-1 and TRBJ2-5; 10 bases are a match to TRBD2. The CDR3 is 15 residues long. Germline-derived CDR1 and CDR2 are MNHNS and SASEGT. V was pared by 2 bases and J by 4 bases, with 4 bases of the junction left unmatched. The chain's CDR3 is CASSELAGVAETQYF. CDR3 DNA: TGTGCCAGCAGTGAACTAGCGGGAGTTGCAGAGACCCAGTACTTC.

On this clone: Other DNA sequences in this sample translate to the same CDR3. The chain uses TRBV5-1 and TRBJ2-5, with D perhaps matching TRBD2 (6 bases). Trimming pared 4 bases from V and 1 base from J, leaving 8 bases between. This CDR3 has 13 residues. In germline, CDR1 is SGHRS, CDR2 YFSETQ. Written as DNA, the CDR3 is TGCGCCAGCAGCAGGGACTCCCAAGAGACCCAGTACTTC. It encodes CASSRDSQETQYF. Filled out from reference TRBV5-1 and TRBJ2-5, the complete variable domain reads KAGVTQTPRYLIKTRGQQVTLSCSPISGHRSVSWYQQTPGQGLQFLFEYFSETQRNKGNFPGRFSGRQFSNSRSEMNVSTLELGDSALYLCASSRDSQETQYFGPGTRLLVL.

The rearrangement links TRBV6-4 to TRBJ2-3; D remains unclear. The CDR3 totals 17 residues. Trimming removed 2 bases from V and 0 bases from J, with 15 bases in between. Germline CDR1 is MRHNA and CDR2 is SNTAGT. DNA for the CDR3: TGTGCCAGCAGTGACCCAGAAATTCCTTTAAGCACAGATACGCAGTATTTT. Amino acid sequence: CASSDPEIPLSTDTQYF.